Below, one TCR beta chain is given with its context. Its antigen remains unknown. This CDR3 spans 13 amino acids. V lost 8 bases and J lost 5, with 13 bases in between. Germline V gene data show CDR1 as LNHDA and CDR2 as SQIVND (reference sequence). The data derive from a study of cytomegalovirus exposure and HLA in healthy donors. Regarding the study as a whole: Later analysis identified 16,951 TCR beta sequences associated with HLA alleles, using a false discovery rate threshold of 0.05. It was in a later analysis that TCR association rates were seen to vary by HLA locus, highest for DRB1 and lowest for HLA-C.

The PCR contained 60 Vbeta and 13 Jbeta primers. TCRdb's copy holds only in-frame clones and misses some; the assay was immunoSEQ multiplex PCR. The sample includes 95,000 to 150,000 clones, over 50% seen only once; the top ten take more than 6.5%. The rearrangement links TRBV19 to TRBJ1-5; D remains unclear. The sequencing input was PBMCs. This TCR was recovered from a middle-aged woman in good health and CMV-seropositive. The CDR3 protein is CASRNDGDQPQHF. CDR3 sequence (DNA): TGTGCCAGTCGGAACGACGGGGATCAGCCCCAGCATTTT. The full variable domain, its missing parts supplied by reference TRBV19 and TRBJ1-5, is DGGITQSPKYLFRKEGQNVTLSCEQNLNHDAMYWYRQDPGQGLRLIYYSQIVNDFQKGDIAEGYSVSREKKESFPLTVTSAQKNPTAFYLCASRNDGDQPQHFGDGTRLSIL.